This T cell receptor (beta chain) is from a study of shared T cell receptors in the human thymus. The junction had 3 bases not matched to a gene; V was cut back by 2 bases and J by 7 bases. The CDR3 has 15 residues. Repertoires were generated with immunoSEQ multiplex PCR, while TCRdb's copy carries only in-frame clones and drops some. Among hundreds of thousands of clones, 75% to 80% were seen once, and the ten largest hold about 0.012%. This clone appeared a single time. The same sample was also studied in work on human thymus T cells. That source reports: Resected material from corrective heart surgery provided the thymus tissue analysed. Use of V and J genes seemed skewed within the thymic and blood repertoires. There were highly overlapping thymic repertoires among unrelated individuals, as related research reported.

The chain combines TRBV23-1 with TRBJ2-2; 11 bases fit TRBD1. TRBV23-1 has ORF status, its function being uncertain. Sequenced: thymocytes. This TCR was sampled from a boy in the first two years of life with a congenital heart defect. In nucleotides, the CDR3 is TGCGCCAGCAGTCAAGGGGACAGGGGGTACGGGGAGCTGTTTTTT. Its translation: CASSQGDRGYGELFF.